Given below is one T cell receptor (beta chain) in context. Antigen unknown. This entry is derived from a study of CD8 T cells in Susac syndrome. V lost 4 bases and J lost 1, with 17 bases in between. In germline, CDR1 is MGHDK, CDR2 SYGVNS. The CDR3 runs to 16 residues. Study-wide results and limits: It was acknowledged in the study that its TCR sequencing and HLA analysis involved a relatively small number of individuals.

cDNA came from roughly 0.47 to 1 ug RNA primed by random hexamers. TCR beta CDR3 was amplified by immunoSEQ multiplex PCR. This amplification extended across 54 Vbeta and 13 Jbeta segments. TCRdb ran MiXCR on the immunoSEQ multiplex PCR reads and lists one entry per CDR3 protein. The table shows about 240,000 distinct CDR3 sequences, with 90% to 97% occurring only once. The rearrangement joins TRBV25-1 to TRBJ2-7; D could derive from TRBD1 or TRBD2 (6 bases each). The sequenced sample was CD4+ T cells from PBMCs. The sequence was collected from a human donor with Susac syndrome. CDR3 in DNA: TGTGCCAGCAGTGTGGCTGGGGGGCTTGGGTCCTACGAGCAGTACTTC. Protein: CASSVAGGLGSYEQYF.